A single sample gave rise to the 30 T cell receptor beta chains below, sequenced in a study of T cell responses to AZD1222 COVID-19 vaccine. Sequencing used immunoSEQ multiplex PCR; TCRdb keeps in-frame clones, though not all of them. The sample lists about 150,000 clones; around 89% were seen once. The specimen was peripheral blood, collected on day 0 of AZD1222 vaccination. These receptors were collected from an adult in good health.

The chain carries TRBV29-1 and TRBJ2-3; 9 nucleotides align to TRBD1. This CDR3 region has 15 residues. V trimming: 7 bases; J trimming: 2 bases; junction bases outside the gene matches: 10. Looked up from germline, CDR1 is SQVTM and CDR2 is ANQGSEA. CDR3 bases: TGCAGCGCTGGGCTAGGGACAGGGTCCACAGATACGCAGTATTTT. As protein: CSAGLGTGSTDTQYF.

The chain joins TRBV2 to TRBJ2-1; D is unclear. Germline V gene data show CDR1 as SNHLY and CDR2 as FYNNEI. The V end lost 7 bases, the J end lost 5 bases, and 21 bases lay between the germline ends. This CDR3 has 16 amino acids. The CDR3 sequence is CASTLRTPGRNNEQFF. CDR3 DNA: TGTGCCAGCACCCTAAGGACCCCTGGACGGAACAATGAGCAGTTCTTC.

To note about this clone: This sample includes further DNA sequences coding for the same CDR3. CDR3 in amino acids: CASSLGSSYEQYF. CDR3 sequence (DNA): TGTGCCAGCAGTTTAGGGAGCTCCTACGAGCAGTACTTC. The genes are TRBV12-3 or TRBV12-4 and TRBJ2-7; D ambiguous. The CDR3 sequence is 13 residues long. Trimming removed 1 base at V and 0 bases at J, with 4 bases between.

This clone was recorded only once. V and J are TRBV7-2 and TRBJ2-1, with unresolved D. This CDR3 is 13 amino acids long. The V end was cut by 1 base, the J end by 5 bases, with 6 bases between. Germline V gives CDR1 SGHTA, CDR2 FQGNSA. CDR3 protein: CASSLVQNNEQFF. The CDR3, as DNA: TGTGCCAGCAGCTTAGTTCAGAACAATGAGCAGTTCTTC. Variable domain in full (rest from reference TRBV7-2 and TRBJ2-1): GAGVSQSPSNKVTEKGKDVELRCDPISGHTALYWYRQSLGQGLEFLIYFQGNSAPDKSGLPSDRFSAERTGGSVSTLTIQRTQQEDSAVYLCASSLVQNNEQFFGPGTRLTVL.

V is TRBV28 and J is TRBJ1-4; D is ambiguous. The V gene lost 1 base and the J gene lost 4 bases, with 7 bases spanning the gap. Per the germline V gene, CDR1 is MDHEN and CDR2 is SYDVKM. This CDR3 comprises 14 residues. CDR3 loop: CASSLFWDNEKLFF. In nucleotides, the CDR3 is TGTGCCAGCAGTTTATTTTGGGATAATGAAAAACTGTTTTTT.

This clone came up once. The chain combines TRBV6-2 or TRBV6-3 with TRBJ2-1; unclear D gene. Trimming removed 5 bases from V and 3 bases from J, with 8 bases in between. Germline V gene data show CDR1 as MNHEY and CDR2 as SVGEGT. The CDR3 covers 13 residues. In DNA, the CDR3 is TGTGCCAGCAGTCTCGGACGCTACAATGAGCAGTTCTTC. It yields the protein CASSLGRYNEQFF.

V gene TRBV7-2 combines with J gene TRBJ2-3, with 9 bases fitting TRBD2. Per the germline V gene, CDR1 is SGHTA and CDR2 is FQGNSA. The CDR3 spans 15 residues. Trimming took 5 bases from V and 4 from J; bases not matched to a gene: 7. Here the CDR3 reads CASSPQRGASDTQYF. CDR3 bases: TGTGCCAGCAGCCCCCAGCGGGGGGCGTCAGATACGCAGTATTTT.

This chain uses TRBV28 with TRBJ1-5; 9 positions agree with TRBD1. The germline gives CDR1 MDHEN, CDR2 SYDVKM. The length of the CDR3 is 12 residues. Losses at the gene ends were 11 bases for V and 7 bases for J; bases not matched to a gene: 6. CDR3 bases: TGTGCCGTACAGGGGGCGCGGCAGCCCCAGCATTTT. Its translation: CAVQGARQPQHF. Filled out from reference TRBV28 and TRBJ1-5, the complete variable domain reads DVKVTQSSRYLVKRTGEKVFLECVQDMDHENMFWYRQDPGLGLRLIYFSYDVKMKEKGDIPEGYSVSREKKERFSLILESASTNQTSMYLCAVQGARQPQHFGDGTRLSIL.

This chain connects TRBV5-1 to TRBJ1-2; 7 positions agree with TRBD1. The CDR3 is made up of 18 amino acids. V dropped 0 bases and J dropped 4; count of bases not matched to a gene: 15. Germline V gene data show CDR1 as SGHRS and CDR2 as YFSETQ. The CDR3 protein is CASSLALPKTGKGYGYTF. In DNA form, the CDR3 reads TGCGCCAGCAGCTTGGCCCTCCCCAAGACAGGGAAGGGCTATGGCTACACCTTC.

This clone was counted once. The CDR3 DNA reads TGTGCCAGCAGACCAGACCGGACAGGGGCACAGTACTTC. Translated: CASRPDRTGAQYF. The V call is TRBV6-5, the J call TRBJ2-5, with 9 positions matching TRBD1. Per the germline V gene, CDR1 is MNHEY and CDR2 is SVGAGI. The CDR3 length is 13 residues. V lost 6 bases and J lost 11; bases outside the gene matches: 10.

Written as DNA, the CDR3 is TGTGCCACCAGTTGGCAGCCCCAGCATTTT. This encodes CATSWQPQHF. This chain joins TRBV15 and TRBJ1-5; D unclear. V lost 6 bases and J 7 bases, leaving 4 bases between the germline ends. CDR1 is LNHNV and CDR2 is YYDKDF in the germline V gene (reference sequence). This CDR3 spans 10 amino acids.

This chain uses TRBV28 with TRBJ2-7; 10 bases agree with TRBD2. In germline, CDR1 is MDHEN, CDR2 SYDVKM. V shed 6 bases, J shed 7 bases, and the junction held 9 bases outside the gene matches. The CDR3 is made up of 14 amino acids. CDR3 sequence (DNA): TGTGCCAGCAGCGCAGCGGGGGGGCCTGGAGAGCAGTACTTC. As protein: CASSAAGGPGEQYF. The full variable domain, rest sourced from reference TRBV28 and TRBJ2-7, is DVKVTQSSRYLVKRTGEKVFLECVQDMDHENMFWYRQDPGLGLRLIYFSYDVKMKEKGDIPEGYSVSREKKERFSLILESASTNQTSMYLCASSAAGGPGEQYFGPGTRLTVT.

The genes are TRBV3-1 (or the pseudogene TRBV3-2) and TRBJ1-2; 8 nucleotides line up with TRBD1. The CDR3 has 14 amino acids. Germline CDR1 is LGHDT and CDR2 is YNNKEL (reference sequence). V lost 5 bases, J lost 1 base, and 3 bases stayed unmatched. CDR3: CASSDGQGNYGYTF. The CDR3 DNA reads TGTGCCAGCAGCGACGGACAGGGTAACTATGGCTACACCTTC.

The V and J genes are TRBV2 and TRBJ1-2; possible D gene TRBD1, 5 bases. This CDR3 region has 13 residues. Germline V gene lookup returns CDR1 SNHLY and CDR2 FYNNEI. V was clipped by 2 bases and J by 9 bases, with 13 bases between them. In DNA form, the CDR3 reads TGTGCCAGCAGTGAACAGGGACTTCGGAGCTACACCTTC. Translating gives CASSEQGLRSYTF.

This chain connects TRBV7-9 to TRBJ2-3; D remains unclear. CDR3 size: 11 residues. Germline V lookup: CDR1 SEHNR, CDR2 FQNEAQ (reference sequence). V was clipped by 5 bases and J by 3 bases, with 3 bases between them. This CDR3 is CASSITDTQYF. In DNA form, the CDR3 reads TGTGCCAGCAGCATAACAGATACGCAGTATTTT.

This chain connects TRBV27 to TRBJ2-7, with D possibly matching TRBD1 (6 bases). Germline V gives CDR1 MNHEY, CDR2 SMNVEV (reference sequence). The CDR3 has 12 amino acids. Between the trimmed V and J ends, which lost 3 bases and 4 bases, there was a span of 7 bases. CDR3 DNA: TGTGCCAGCAGTTTGACAGGATACGAGCAGTACTTC. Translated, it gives CASSLTGYEQYF.

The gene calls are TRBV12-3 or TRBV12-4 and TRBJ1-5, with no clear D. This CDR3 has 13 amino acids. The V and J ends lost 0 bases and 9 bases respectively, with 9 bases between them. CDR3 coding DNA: TGTGCCAGCAGTTTAGCAAAAATGAGGCCCCAGCATTTT. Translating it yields CASSLAKMRPQHF.

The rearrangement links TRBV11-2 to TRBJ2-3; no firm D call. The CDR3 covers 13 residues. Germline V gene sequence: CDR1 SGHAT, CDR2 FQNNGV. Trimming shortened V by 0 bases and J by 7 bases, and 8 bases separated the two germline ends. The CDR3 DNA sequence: TGTGCCAGCAGCTTAGAGGAACGGAATACGCAGTATTTT. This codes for CASSLEERNTQYF.

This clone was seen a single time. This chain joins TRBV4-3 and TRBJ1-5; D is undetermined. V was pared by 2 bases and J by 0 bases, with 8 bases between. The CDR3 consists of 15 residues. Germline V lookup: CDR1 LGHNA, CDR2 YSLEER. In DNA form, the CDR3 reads TGCGCCAGCAGCCAAACGTGGGATAGCAATCAGCCCCAGCATTTT. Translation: CASSQTWDSNQPQHF.

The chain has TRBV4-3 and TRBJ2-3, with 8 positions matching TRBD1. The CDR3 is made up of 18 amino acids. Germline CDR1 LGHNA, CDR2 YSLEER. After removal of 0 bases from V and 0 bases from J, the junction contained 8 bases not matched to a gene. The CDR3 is CASSQDRGTGLSTDTQYF. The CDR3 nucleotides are TGCGCCAGCAGCCAAGATCGGGGGACAGGCCTTAGCACAGATACGCAGTATTTT.

The CDR3, as DNA: TGTGCCAGCAGCTACCCCGCCAATTCACCCCTCCACTTT. Protein sequence: CASSYPANSPLHF. The rearrangement uses TRBV5-5 and TRBJ1-6; D gene uncertain. V was shortened by 3 bases and J by 7 bases, with 8 bases between the two germline ends. The CDR3 totals 13 residues. Per the germline V gene, CDR1 is SGHKS and CDR2 is YYEKEE (reference sequence).

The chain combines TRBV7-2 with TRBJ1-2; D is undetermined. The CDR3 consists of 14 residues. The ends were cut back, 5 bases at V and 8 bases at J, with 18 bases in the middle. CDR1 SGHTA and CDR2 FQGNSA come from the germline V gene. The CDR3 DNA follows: TGTGCCAGCAGCCTTGGCGGGTTTTTGCGGGGCTACACCTTC. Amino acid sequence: CASSLGGFLRGYTF.

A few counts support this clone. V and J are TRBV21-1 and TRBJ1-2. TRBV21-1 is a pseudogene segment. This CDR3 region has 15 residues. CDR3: CASRRTESLNYGYTF. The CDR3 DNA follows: TGTGCCAGCAGACGGACGGAAAGCCTTAACTATGGCTACACCTTC.

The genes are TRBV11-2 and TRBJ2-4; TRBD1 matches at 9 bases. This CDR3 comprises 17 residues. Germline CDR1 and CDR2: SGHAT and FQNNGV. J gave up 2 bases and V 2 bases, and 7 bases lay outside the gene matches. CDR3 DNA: TGTGCCAGCAGCTTAATAGGGACAGGGCGGACCAAAAACATTCAGTACTTC. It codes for CASSLIGTGRTKNIQYF. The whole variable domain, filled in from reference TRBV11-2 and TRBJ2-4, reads EAGVAQSPRYKIIEKRQSVAFWCNPISGHATLYWYQQILGQGPKLLIQFQNNGVVDDSQLPKDRFSAERLKGVDSTLKIQPAKLEDSAVYLCASSLIGTGRTKNIQYFGAGTRLSVL.

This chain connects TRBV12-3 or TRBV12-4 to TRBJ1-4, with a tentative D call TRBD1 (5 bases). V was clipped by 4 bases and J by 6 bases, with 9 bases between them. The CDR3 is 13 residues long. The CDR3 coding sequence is TGTGCCAGCAGTTCAGGGTACGATGAAAAACTGTTTTTT. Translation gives CASSSGYDEKLFF.

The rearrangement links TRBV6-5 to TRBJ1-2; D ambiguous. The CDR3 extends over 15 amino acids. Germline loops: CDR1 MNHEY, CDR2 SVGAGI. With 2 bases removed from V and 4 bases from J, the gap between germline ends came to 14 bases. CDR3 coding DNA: TGTGCCAGCAGTTACGATGACCTTCTCAGCTATGGCTACACCTTC. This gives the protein CASSYDDLLSYGYTF.

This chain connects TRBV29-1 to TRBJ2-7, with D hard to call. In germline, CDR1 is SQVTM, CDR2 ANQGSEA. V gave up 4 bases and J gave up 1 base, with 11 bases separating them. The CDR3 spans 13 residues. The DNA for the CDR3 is TGCAGCGTTGGTTCCGGGTTGTCCTACGAGCAGTACTTC. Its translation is CSVGSGLSYEQYF.

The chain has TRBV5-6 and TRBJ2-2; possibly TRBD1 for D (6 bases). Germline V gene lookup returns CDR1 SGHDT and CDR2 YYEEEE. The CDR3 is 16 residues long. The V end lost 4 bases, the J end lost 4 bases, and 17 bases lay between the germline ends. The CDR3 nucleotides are TGTGCCAGCAGCAACTCAGGGGTTCGTAGCACCGGGGAGCTGTTTTTT. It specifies CASSNSGVRSTGELFF.

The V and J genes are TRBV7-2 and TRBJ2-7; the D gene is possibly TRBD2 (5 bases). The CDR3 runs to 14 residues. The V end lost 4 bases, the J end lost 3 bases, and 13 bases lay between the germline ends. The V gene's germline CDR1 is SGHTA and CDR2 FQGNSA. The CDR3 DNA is TGTGCCAGCAGCTCCCGGGATGGAGTCTACGAGCAGTACTTC. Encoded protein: CASSSRDGVYEQYF.

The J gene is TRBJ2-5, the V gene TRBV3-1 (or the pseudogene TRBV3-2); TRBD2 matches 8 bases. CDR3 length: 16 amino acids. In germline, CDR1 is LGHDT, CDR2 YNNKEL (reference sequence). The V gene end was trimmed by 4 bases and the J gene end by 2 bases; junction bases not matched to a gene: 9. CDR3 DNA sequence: TGTGCCAGCAGCCCGGGACTAGTCAGCAGTCAAGAGACCCAGTACTTC. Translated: CASSPGLVSSQETQYF.